These T cell receptor beta chains were read from a single sample in a study of CD8 T cells in Susac syndrome. TCRdb itself ran the immunoSEQ multiplex PCR reads through MiXCR, one entry per CDR3 protein. The sample lists some 120,000 distinct CDR3 sequences, around 95% occurring once. Sequencing was carried out using CD4+ T cells from PBMCs. The receptors were sampled from a human donor in good health. Each CDR3 is given with its conserved first and last residue. D genes are given only for firm matches. Part of the rows lack a size; the others show once, few, many or a class for expanded clones.

>NA|TRBV5-8|NA|TRBJ2-6
TGTGCCAGCAGCTTGGAGGGTGGGAGCTCTGGGGCCAACGTCCTGACTTTC
CASSLEGGSSGANVLTF
>NA|TRBV20-1|TRBD2|TRBJ2-3
TGCAGTGCTTCGAGCGGGGGCCCCACAGATACGCAGTATTTT
CSASSGGPTDTQYF
>NA|TRBV3-1|NA|TRBJ2-7
TGTGCCAGCAGCCAAGTAATCTCCGAGCAGTACTTC
CASSQVISEQYF
>NA|TRBV20-1|TRBD1|TRBJ1-3
TGCAGTGCTAGAGTCGAGCAAGGGGGCCCCATATATTTT
CSARVEQGGPIYF
>NA|TRBV30|NA|TRBJ1-4
TGTGCCTGGAGTGTACCCGGCAAAACTAATGAAAAACTGTTTTTT
CAWSVPGKTNEKLFF
>once|TRBV5-1|NA|TRBJ2-3
TGCGCCAGCAGCTTGTCCGTCGGGAGTGGGCGAGATACGCAGTATTTT
CASSLSVGSGRDTQYF
>NA|TRBV4-2|TRBD2|TRBJ2-1
TGTGCCAGCAGCCAAAGGGGGCTAGCGGGAGGGAACAATGAGCAGTTCTTC
CASSQRGLAGGNNEQFF
>NA|TRBV4-1|TRBD2|TRBJ2-1
TGCGCCAGCAGCCAAGATTCTACCGGGACTAGCGGTAATGAGCAGTTCTTC
CASSQDSTGTSGNEQFF
>NA|TRBV9|TRBD2|TRBJ2-7
TGTGCCAGCAGCCCAGGGACTAGCGGCACCTACGAGCAGTACTTC
CASSPGTSGTYEQYF
>NA|TRBV7-2|NA|TRBJ2-2
TGTGCCAGCAGCTTAGACCCCGTTGGGGAGCTGTTTTTT
CASSLDPVGELFF
>NA|TRBV9|NA|TRBJ2-2
TGTGCCAGCAGCGTCACTAACTCGAACACCGGGGAGCTGTTTTTT
CASSVTNSNTGELFF
>NA|TRBV19|NA|TRBJ2-5
TGTGCCAGTAGTCGGGAACAAGGGACCCAGTACTTC
CASSREQGTQYF
>NA|TRBV5-1|NA|TRBJ2-3
TGCGCCAGCACCCCCCCCTCCGGGACATACACAGATACGCAGTATTTT
CASTPPSGTYTDTQYF
>NA|TRBV30|TRBD2|TRBJ2-2
TGTGCCTGGAGTGGATCTAGCGGGAGCACCGGGGAGCTGTTTTTT
CAWSGSSGSTGELFF
>NA|TRBV5-1|NA|TRBJ2-7
TGCGCCAGCAGCTTGGGACAGGACCCTTTCAGCTCCTACGAGCAGTACTTC
CASSLGQDPFSSYEQYF
>NA|TRBV7-2|TRBD2|TRBJ2-2
TGTGCCAGCAGCTTAGTATCAGGGGGACTAGCCAACACCGGGGAGCTGTTTTTT
CASSLVSGGLANTGELFF
>NA|TRBV4-2|TRBD2|TRBJ2-7
TGTGCCAGCAGCCTGAGAGGCGGGAGGGACTCCTACGAGCAGTACTTC
CASSLRGGRDSYEQYF
>once|TRBV28|NA|TRBJ1-5
TGTGCCAGCAGTCCACGGACGCTGGATCAGCCCCAGCATTTT
CASSPRTLDQPQHF
>NA|TRBV7-6|NA|TRBJ2-3
TGTGCCAGCAGCCCCTCTTTATCACAGGGCCCAGATACGCAGTATTTT
CASSPSLSQGPDTQYF
>NA|TRBV6-5|NA|TRBJ1-2
TGTGCCAGCAGTTACACCGATACCCTGGGGACGCTGCTCTACACCTTC
CASSYTDTLGTLLYTF
>NA|TRBV20-1|TRBD2|TRBJ2-1
TGCAGTGTACAAGGATCCGGGACTAGCTTTAATGAGCAGTTCTTC
CSVQGSGTSFNEQFF
>NA|TRBV7-3|NA|TRBJ2-3
TGTGCCAGCAGCTTACCCGGAGATACGCAGTATTTT
CASSLPGDTQYF
>NA|TRBV11-2|NA|TRBJ2-5
TGTGCCAGCAGCCTTGGCCCGGGGCTAAAGGAGACCCAGTACTTC
CASSLGPGLKETQYF
>NA|TRBV9|TRBD1|TRBJ1-1
TGTGCCAGCAGCGTGGGGACAGTGAACACTGAAGCTTTCTTT
CASSVGTVNTEAFF
>NA|TRBV13|NA|TRBJ2-1
TGTGCCAGCAGCTTAAGGGCCAGCTCCTACAATGAGCAGTTCTTC
CASSLRASSYNEQFF
>NA|TRBV6-5|TRBD2|TRBJ2-3
TGTGCCAGCAGTTACTCGGGCGGGAGTACAGATACGCAGTATTTT
CASSYSGGSTDTQYF
>NA|TRBV7-2|NA|TRBJ2-5
TGTGCCACTTCAATTCCCCCCCAAGAGACCCAGTACTTC
CATSIPPQETQYF
>NA|TRBV7-2|NA|TRBJ2-1
TGTGCCAGCAGCTTAGGGGGCGGGACGGCTGAGCAGTTCTTC
CASSLGGGTAEQFF
>once|TRBV18|NA|TRBJ2-3
TGTGCCAGCTCAGCTGGACAAGGACAGACGCAGTATTTT
CASSAGQGQTQYF
>NA|TRBV3-1|NA|TRBJ2-1
TGTGCCAGCAGCAACCAACTAGATTCAATGGAGCAGTTCTTC
CASSNQLDSMEQFF
>NA|TRBV19|NA|TRBJ1-1
TGTGCCAGTAGTATTGAAACTGAAGCTTTCTTT
CASSIETEAFF
>once|TRBV28|TRBD2|TRBJ2-7
TGTGCCAGCAGTTTTGGTGGACTAGCGGGAGGTAGCTCCTACGAGCAGTACTTC
CASSFGGLAGGSSYEQYF
>few|TRBV3-1|NA|TRBJ2-3
TGTGCCAGCAGTCACACAGATACGCAGTATTTT
CASSHTDTQYF
>NA|TRBV5-1|NA|TRBJ2-7
TGCGCCAGTCGGGACTCGGAATACGAGCAGTACTTC
CASRDSEYEQYF